The 21 T cell receptor beta chains below come from one sample, sequenced in a study of cytomegalovirus exposure and HLA in healthy donors. Only in-frame clones appear in the TCRdb table, and some are missing; sequencing was by immunoSEQ multiplex PCR. The sample consists of about 150,000 clones, approximately 86% of them appearing once. Sequenced input: PBMCs. These receptors were obtained from a man younger than 30 in good health and CMV-seropositive.

V usage is TRBV5-4 and J usage is TRBJ2-1; 14 bases line up with TRBD2. V lost 4 bases and J lost 0; bases outside the gene matches: 12. This CDR3 has 20 amino acids. The V gene's germline CDR1 is SGHNT and CDR2 YYREEE (reference sequence). CDR3 residues: CASSAKGLAGGLRSYNEQFF. The CDR3 coding sequence is TGTGCCAGCAGCGCCAAAGGACTAGCGGGGGGCCTCCGCTCCTACAATGAGCAGTTCTTC. The full variable domain, its missing parts supplied by reference TRBV5-4 and TRBJ2-1, is ETGVTQSPTHLIKTRGQQVTLRCSSQSGHNTVSWYQQALGQGPQFIFQYYREEENGRGNFPPRFSGLQFPNYSSELNVNALELDDSALYLCASSAKGLAGGLRSYNEQFFGPGTRLTVL.

The chain is built from TRBV13 and TRBJ2-7; 12 bases match TRBD2. The CDR3 extends over 17 amino acids. The germline CDR1 and CDR2 sequences are PRHDT and FYEKMQ (reference sequence). J gave up 5 bases and V 4 bases, and 12 bases lay outside the gene matches. The CDR3 region has the DNA TGTGCCAGCAGCTCCGGACTAGCGGGGTTGGTAAGCGACGAGCAGTACTTC. The encoded protein is CASSSGLAGLVSDEQYF.

The CDR3 DNA reads as TGTGCCACCAGCAGTGGCTACTATGGGTCTGGAAACACCATATATTTT. The encoded protein is CATSSGYYGSGNTIYF. The chain combines TRBV15 with TRBJ1-3; no firm D call. CDR1 is LNHNV and CDR2 is YYDKDF in the germline V gene (reference sequence). Trimming took off 3 bases at V and 1 base at J, with 13 bases between the two ends. The length of the CDR3 is 16 residues.

The chain links TRBV9 to TRBJ1-1, with D maybe TRBD1 (6 bases). This CDR3 comprises 14 residues. Trimming removed 4 bases at V and 7 bases at J, with 17 bases between. The V gene's germline CDR1 is SGDLS and CDR2 YYNGEE. CDR3 amino acids: CASSSTVQGSEAFF. In nucleotides, the CDR3 is TGTGCCAGCAGCTCCACGGTACAGGGCAGTGAAGCTTTCTTT.

This chain joins TRBV18 and TRBJ1-1, with 7 bases matching TRBD1. The V gene's germline CDR1 is KGHSH and CDR2 LQKENI. The ends lost 5 bases at V and 7 bases at J; junction bases unmatched: 4. This CDR3 has 12 amino acids. CDR3 nucleotides: TGTGCCAGCTCATACGGGACAGATGAAGCTTTCTTT. It encodes CASSYGTDEAFF.

The chain is built from TRBV5-1 and TRBJ1-1; 10 nucleotides match TRBD1. The CDR3 is made up of 15 amino acids. Per the germline V gene, CDR1 is SGHRS and CDR2 is YFSETQ. Unmatched junction bases numbered 2, after V lost 1 base and J lost 2 bases. CDR3 sequence: CASSLRQGANTEAFF. CDR3 coding DNA: TGCGCCAGCAGCTTGCGACAGGGGGCAAACACTGAAGCTTTCTTT.

This chain links TRBV15 with TRBJ1-1; possible D gene TRBD1, 5 bases. Between the trimmed V and J ends, which lost 1 base and 7 bases, there was a span of 10 bases. This CDR3 has 13 residues. Germline V lookup: CDR1 LNHNV, CDR2 YYDKDF (reference sequence). The chain's CDR3 is CATSRAQGDEAFF. CDR3 nucleotides: TGTGCCACCAGCAGAGCCCAGGGTGATGAAGCTTTCTTT.

The gene calls are TRBV6-1 and TRBJ1-2; D is unresolved. CDR1 and CDR2 from the germline V gene are MNHNS and SASEGT. This CDR3 is 13 amino acids long. V lost 5 bases to trimming and J lost 8 bases, with 15 bases between them. CDR3 amino acids: CASSYGGPRGYTF. The CDR3 DNA sequence: TGTGCCAGCAGTTATGGTGGTCCGCGGGGCTACACCTTC.

This rearrangement joins TRBV4-3 to TRBJ2-1; maybe TRBD1 (6 bases). The V gene's germline CDR1 is LGHNA and CDR2 YSLEER. The CDR3 contains 15 residues. Trimming took off 5 bases at V and 4 bases at J, with 15 bases between the two ends. The CDR3 sequence: CASSSRDKDYNEQFF. The DNA of the CDR3 is TGCGCCAGCAGCAGCCGGGACAAAGATTACAATGAGCAGTTCTTC.

V gene TRBV4-3 combines with J gene TRBJ2-1, with 10 positions matching TRBD2. The CDR3 has 16 amino acids. Trimming cost V 0 bases and J 7 bases; bases outside gene matches: 6. CDR1 LGHNA and CDR2 YSLEER come from the germline V gene. The CDR3, as DNA: TGCGCCAGCAGCCAAGATCCGGCTAGCGGGAGAAATGAGCAGTTCTTC. It yields the protein CASSQDPASGRNEQFF.

This clone was seen only a few times. The V gene is TRBV4-1, the J gene TRBJ2-7, with 9 bases lining up with TRBD1. The CDR3 runs to 15 residues. Germline CDR1 MGHRA, CDR2 YSYEKL. The V and J ends lost 3 bases and 5 bases, in that order; junction bases with no gene match: 8. As DNA, the CDR3 is TGCGCCAGCAGCCAGTCAGCTGGACAGGGGAACGAGCAGTACTTC. This codes for CASSQSAGQGNEQYF.

This chain uses TRBV29-1 with TRBJ2-5, with 7 bases lining up with TRBD1. This CDR3 has 12 amino acids. Germline V gene data show CDR1 as SQVTM and CDR2 as ANQGSEA. V lost 7 bases to trimming and J lost 5 bases; unmatched junction nucleotides: 7. CDR3 loop: CSARLTGETQYF. DNA of the CDR3: TGCAGCGCCCGGTTGACAGGGGAGACCCAGTACTTC.

V is TRBV7-8 and J is TRBJ2-3, with TRBD2 as a possible D gene (6 bases). The CDR3 has 15 amino acids. CDR1 is SGHVS and CDR2 is FQNEAQ in the germline V gene. V was shortened by 5 bases and J by 2 bases, with 14 bases between the two germline ends. The CDR3 region has the DNA TGTGCCAGCAGCGCGAGCGGGCCCCTCACAGATACGCAGTATTTT. Its translation: CASSASGPLTDTQYF. Drawing the rest from reference TRBV7-8 and TRBJ2-3, the complete variable domain is GAGVSQSPRYKVAKRGQDVALRCDPISGHVSLFWYQQALGQGPEFLTYFQNEAQLDKSGLPSDRFFAERPEGSVSTLKIQRTQQEDSAVYLCASSASGPLTDTQYFGPGTRLTVL.

The gene calls are TRBV7-6 and TRBJ2-7; 7 nucleotides agree with TRBD1. CDR3 length: 18 amino acids. Per the germline V gene, CDR1 is SGHVS and CDR2 is FNYEAQ. The V and J ends lost 5 bases and 0 bases, in that order; junction bases with no gene match: 16. CDR3 nucleotides: TGTGCCAGCAGCCTCCCCCTCCACAGGGGCGTCAGCTCCTACGAGCAGTACTTC. Translated: CASSLPLHRGVSSYEQYF.

J is TRBJ1-2 and V is TRBV12-5; no clear D. CDR1 and CDR2 from the germline V gene are LGHNT and FRNRAP. The CDR3 loop spans 14 amino acids. V was shortened by 2 bases and J by 8 bases, with 15 bases between the two germline ends. In DNA form, the CDR3 reads TGTGCTAGTGGTTTGAACCGGGAGGTACGAGGCTACACCTTC. As protein: CASGLNREVRGYTF.

The V call is TRBV15, the J call TRBJ2-3; 7 bases match TRBD2. CDR1 and CDR2 from the germline V gene are LNHNV and YYDKDF (reference sequence). There are 15 residues in the CDR3. Trimming cost V 1 base and J 5 bases; bases outside gene matches: 6. CDR3 DNA: TGTGCCACCAGCAGAGCACGGGGGGAGGTAGATACGCAGTATTTT. Translation: CATSRARGEVDTQYF.

The gene calls are TRBV5-6 and TRBJ2-1, with D uncertain. The CDR3 sequence is 19 residues long. Trimming took 0 bases from V and 5 from J, leaving 24 bases between them. CDR1 is SGHDT, CDR2 YYEEEE, per germline. This CDR3 is CASSLGFGLPYWFNNEQFF. Here the CDR3 DNA reads TGTGCCAGCAGCTTGGGATTTGGGCTCCCATACTGGTTTAACAATGAGCAGTTCTTC.

This clone was seen just once. The genes are TRBV5-6 and TRBJ2-2; 13 bases match TRBD2. This CDR3 is 16 amino acids long. The germline V gene encodes CDR1 SGHDT and CDR2 YYEEEE. V was clipped by 7 bases and J by 3 bases; unmatched bases: 6. The DNA for the CDR3 is TGTGCCAGCGGATGGGGACTAGCGGGATACACCGGGGAGCTGTTTTTT. Protein product: CASGWGLAGYTGELFF.

The chain links TRBV5-1 to TRBJ1-2; 7 bases align to TRBD1. V was pared by 1 base and J by 13 bases, with 10 bases of the junction left unmatched. The CDR3 spans 13 residues. Germline-derived CDR1 and CDR2 are SGHRS and YFSETQ. CDR3 loop: CASSLTGVMGATF. The CDR3 coding sequence is TGCGCCAGCAGCTTGACAGGGGTGATGGGGGCCACCTTC.

The chain has TRBV7-9 and TRBJ2-7; D unresolved. The CDR3 length is 12 residues. V dropped 1 base and J dropped 4 bases, with 5 bases sitting between them. Germline CDR1 reads SEHNR; CDR2 reads FQNEAQ (reference sequence). CDR3 loop: CASSLVPYEQYF. The CDR3 nucleotides read TGTGCCAGCAGCTTAGTTCCGTACGAGCAGTACTTC.

This chain connects TRBV19 to TRBJ2-5; a weak D match, TRBD2 (5 bases). Germline CDR1 and CDR2: LNHDA and SQIVND (reference sequence). This CDR3 spans 15 amino acids. Trimming removed 0 bases at V and 5 bases at J, with 13 bases between. CDR3 nucleotide sequence: TGTGCCAGTAGTATAGATAGGTCGGGGATGGAGACCCAGTACTTC. This codes for CASSIDRSGMETQYF.